These 10 T cell receptor beta chains were sequenced from one sample in a study of monozygotic twins with inflammatory bowel disease. With the 5' RACE reads reprocessed, TCRdb shows one record per CDR3 protein and no DNA. The specimen's table records over 130,000 distinct CDR3 sequences. The source material was blood. These receptors were obtained from a human donor with ulcerative colitis or Crohn's disease, or a healthy co-twin of an affected twin (not recorded which).

The chain links TRBV5-1 to TRBJ1-4; no DNA is available, so the TRBD1 call from TCRdb remains unchecked. CDR3 length equals 14 residues. Germline V gene lookup returns CDR1 SGHRS and CDR2 YFSETQ. The CDR3 is CASSLGQGDEKLFF.

This chain uses TRBV12-3 or TRBV12-4 with TRBJ1-2; absent DNA, TCRdb's TRBD1 call cannot be checked. The CDR3 sequence is 14 residues long. CDR3 residues: CASSLIGTGDGYTF.

The chain recombines TRBV2 with TRBJ1-2. The germline V gene encodes CDR1 SNHLY and CDR2 FYNNEI. This CDR3 spans 12 amino acids. The CDR3 sequence: CASSGLDYGYTF.

J is TRBJ1-1 and V is TRBV27; TCRdb's D call, TRBD1, is unchecked because there is no DNA. The CDR3 is made up of 15 amino acids. Germline-derived CDR1 and CDR2 are MNHEY and SMNVEV (reference sequence). CDR3 protein: CASSPYRGQGTEAFF.

The genes are TRBV7-2 and TRBJ2-5; the TCRdb D gene call, TRBD1, has no DNA to confirm it. Germline lookup yields CDR1 SGHTA and CDR2 FQGNSA. The CDR3 totals 14 residues. This CDR3 is CASSPNRGRETQYF.

The chain uses TRBV5-1 and TRBJ2-1; TCRdb's assignment of TRBD1 cannot be checked, as there is no DNA. Germline-derived CDR1 and CDR2 are SGHRS and YFSETQ. The CDR3 totals 17 residues. CDR3 loop: CASSASPGGSDCNEQFF.

The chain is built from TRBV7-2 and TRBJ2-1. Looked up from germline, CDR1 is SGHTA and CDR2 is FQGNSA. This CDR3 is 12 amino acids long. The CDR3 region is CASSFRANEQFF.

The V call is TRBV27, the J call TRBJ1-2; the TCRdb D gene call, TRBD1, has no DNA to confirm it. Germline CDR1 is MNHEY and CDR2 is SMNVEV (reference sequence). The CDR3 is 15 amino acids. The CDR3 protein is CASSFLDRLSAGYTF.

This chain joins TRBV19 and TRBJ2-1; as DNA is missing, the TRBD2 call by TCRdb cannot be tested. The CDR3 sequence is 18 residues long. Germline-derived CDR1 and CDR2 are LNHDA and SQIVND (reference sequence). The CDR3: CASSRKPSGPRFLNEQFF.

This sequence joins TRBV7-8 and TRBJ2-3; TCRdb's D gene call, TRBD1, goes unchecked for lack of DNA. CDR1 and CDR2 from the germline V gene are SGHVS and FQNEAQ. The CDR3 is 15 amino acids. This CDR3 reads CASSLVGGPTDTQYF.